Below, 19 T cell receptor beta chains from the same sample are listed, as sequenced in a study of T-cell reconstitution after alpha-beta-depleted transplantation in children. Unique molecular identifiers were used in preparing the TCRbeta library. TCRdb processed the PCR reads anew with MiXCR; each CDR3 protein has one entry. In the table there are some 200,000 distinct CDR3 sequences, under 8.5% of which are singletons. Sequenced material: PBMCs, mostly from graft donor cells, taken 360 days after TCRalphabeta/CD19-depleted stem cell transplant. These receptors were taken from a male patient aged 2 to 9 who had a stem cell transplant for acute myeloid leukemia, so the T cells may come from the graft donor.

This chain joins TRBV7-2 and TRBJ2-1; 10 bases map to TRBD2. This CDR3 comprises 15 residues. From germline, CDR1 is SGHTA and CDR2 FQGNSA. The ends lost 5 bases at V and 4 bases at J; junction bases unmatched: 5. The CDR3 region is CASSPSGRDYNEQFF. The CDR3 DNA is TGTGCCAGCAGCCCAAGCGGGAGGGATTACAATGAGCAGTTCTTC.

At least ten counts were recorded for this clonotype. The chain combines TRBV5-5 with TRBJ2-4; TRBD2 might be the D (5 bases). V shed 0 bases and J shed 3 bases, with 10 bases lying between them. The CDR3 extends over 15 amino acids. Germline loops: CDR1 SGHKS, CDR2 YYEKEE (reference sequence). This chain's CDR3 is CASSLVGVDKNIQYF. The CDR3 DNA reads as TGTGCCAGCAGCTTGGTGGGAGTCGACAAAAACATTCAGTACTTC.

This clonotype was seen more than once but under ten times. The chain carries TRBV7-3 and TRBJ2-3; 11 bases are shared with TRBD2. V was pared by 5 bases and J by 6 bases, with 4 bases of the junction left unmatched. Germline V lookup: CDR1 SGHTA, CDR2 FQGTGA. The CDR3 contains 14 residues. In nucleotides, the CDR3 is TGTGCCAGCAGCGACAGGACTAGCGGGGATACGCAGTATTTT. Amino acids: CASSDRTSGDTQYF.

The genes are TRBV6-1 and TRBJ2-3; TRBD2 matches 8 bases. CDR1 is MNHNS, CDR2 SASEGT, per germline. The CDR3 has 16 residues. V gave up 4 bases and J gave up 4 bases; unmatched junction bases: 10. CDR3 in DNA: TGTGCCAGCAGTGTTTTTCCGGGGGGGCAGTCAGATACGCAGTATTTT. Translating gives CASSVFPGGQSDTQYF.

There are many counts of this clonotype. The rearrangement links TRBV7-9 to TRBJ2-2, with TRBD1 matching over 7 bases. With V trimmed by 9 bases and J by 1 base, 5 bases remained unmatched. This CDR3 contains 14 residues. Germline V gives CDR1 SEHNR, CDR2 FQNEAQ (reference sequence). This CDR3 is CASPGQRNTGELFF. The CDR3 DNA is TGTGCCAGTCCGGGACAGAGGAACACCGGGGAGCTGTTTTTT.

This rearrangement joins TRBV6-2 or TRBV6-3 to TRBJ1-1; D remains ambiguous. The germline V gene encodes CDR1 MNHEY and CDR2 SVGEGT. The CDR3 runs to 15 residues. The V end lost 2 bases, the J end lost 2 bases, and 12 bases lay between the germline ends. The chain's CDR3 is CASSYRPTANTEAFF. CDR3 DNA sequence: TGTGCCAGCAGTTACCGACCAACAGCTAACACTGAAGCTTTCTTT.

This clonotype showed up many times. The V gene is TRBV20-1, the J gene TRBJ2-7, with no clear D. Germline loops: CDR1 DFQATT, CDR2 SNEGSKA (reference sequence). V shed 2 bases and J shed 3 bases, with 17 bases lying between them. This CDR3 comprises 15 residues. The CDR3 reads CSARHFSKTGYEQYF. The CDR3 region has the DNA TGCAGTGCTAGACATTTTTCGAAGACTGGCTACGAGCAGTACTTC.

This clonotype came up a few times. The V gene is TRBV20-1, the J gene TRBJ2-7, with TRBD2 matching 7 bases. This CDR3 spans 13 amino acids. With 3 bases clipped from V and 3 bases from J, the junction kept 5 bases outside the gene matches. Germline CDR1 and CDR2: DFQATT and SNEGSKA (reference sequence). The CDR3 DNA sequence: TGCAGTGCTAGTGAGGGACTACTCTACGAGCAGTACTTC. Protein sequence: CSASEGLLYEQYF.

This clonotype was counted at least ten times. The chain carries TRBV5-1 and TRBJ2-7, with 12 bases aligning to TRBD2. Germline V gene sequence: CDR1 SGHRS, CDR2 YFSETQ. There are 16 residues in the CDR3. The V segment lost 2 bases and the J segment 5 bases; nucleotides outside the gene matches: 8. The CDR3 here is CASSFSTSGRSDEQYF. CDR3 sequence (DNA): TGCGCCAGCAGCTTCTCGACTAGCGGGAGAAGCGACGAGCAGTACTTC.

This chain connects TRBV6-6 to TRBJ1-1; D not certain. The CDR3 has 11 residues. Trimming removed 6 bases from V and 8 bases from J, with 10 bases in between. The V gene's germline CDR1 is MNHNY and CDR2 SVGAGI (reference sequence). The chain's CDR3 is CASSFLGEAFF. The DNA of the CDR3 is TGTGCCAGCAGCTTCTTAGGGGAAGCTTTCTTT.

This clonotype has ten or more counts. The genes are TRBV5-5 and TRBJ1-4, with D possibly TRBD1 on 6 matching bases. V lost 4 bases, J lost 4 bases, and 14 bases lay in between. The germline gives CDR1 SGHKS, CDR2 YYEKEE (reference sequence). This CDR3 has 15 residues. The CDR3 sequence is CASSLQGRFNEKLFF. Written as DNA, the CDR3 is TGTGCCAGCAGCCTACAGGGACGGTTTAATGAAAAACTGTTTTTT.

This clonotype was counted a few times. The J gene is TRBJ2-5, the V gene TRBV7-3; TRBD2 aligns across 7 bases. The germline V gene has CDR1 SGHTA and CDR2 FQGTGA. V shed 4 bases and J 5 bases; nucleotides not matched to a gene: 16. The CDR3 runs 17 residues. The CDR3 sequence: CASSSPGGRERVETQYF. The CDR3 DNA sequence: TGTGCCAGCAGCTCTCCCGGTGGGCGGGAGCGTGTGGAGACCCAGTACTTC.

The chain is built from TRBV2 and TRBJ1-5; a possible D gene is TRBD1 (5 bases). V gave up 5 bases and J gave up 13 bases, with 15 bases separating them. Germline values: CDR1 SNHLY, CDR2 FYNNEI. The CDR3 has 12 amino acids. DNA for the CDR3: TGTGCCAGCAGTCCGGGACCTACAATTCAGCATTTT. Protein: CASSPGPTIQHF. Complete variable domain (other parts from reference TRBV2 and TRBJ1-5): EPEVTQTPSHQVTQMGQEVILRCVPISNHLYFYWYRQILGQKVEFLVSFYNNEISEKSEIFDDQFSVERPDGSNFTLKIRSTKLEDSAMYFCASSPGPTIQHFGDGTRLSIL.

This clonotype was found many times. The chain employs TRBV10-1 and TRBJ2-7, with 10 positions matching TRBD2. CDR1 WNHNN and CDR2 SYGVQD come from the germline V gene (reference sequence). CDR3 length: 14 residues. Trimming took 6 bases from V and 2 from J; bases not matched to a gene: 4. For the CDR3, the DNA is TGCGCCAGCAGGTCCGGGACTAGCGCCTACGAGCAGTACGTC. It codes for CASRSGTSAYEQYV.

This clonotype showed up just a few times. CDR3 nucleotide sequence: TGTGCCAGCAGTGCCTGGGACACGAACACTGAAGCTTTCTTT. It is translated as CASSAWDTNTEAFF. The rearrangement uses TRBV2 and TRBJ1-1; TRBD1 might be the D (6 bases). The germline V and J ends were trimmed by 4 bases and 1 base, with 10 bases remaining between them. Germline CDR1 and CDR2: SNHLY and FYNNEI. The CDR3 is 14 residues long.

There are a few counts of this clonotype. V usage is TRBV6-5 and J usage is TRBJ2-3; no clear D gene. Trimming removed 2 bases from V and 2 bases from J, with 8 bases in between. The germline gives CDR1 MNHEY, CDR2 SVGAGI. The CDR3 runs to 14 residues. CDR3 loop: CASSYGVATDTQYF. The CDR3 DNA follows: TGTGCCAGCAGTTACGGGGTGGCCACAGATACGCAGTATTTT.

This clonotype was seen only a few times. The genes are TRBV20-1 and TRBJ2-1; D may be TRBD1 or TRBD2 (5 bases each). This CDR3 has 16 amino acids. Germline-derived CDR1 and CDR2 are DFQATT and SNEGSKA (reference sequence). Trimming pared 4 bases from V and 0 bases from J, leaving 16 bases between. CDR3 amino acids: CSAIRPGASSYNEQFF. The CDR3 DNA reads TGCAGTGCTATCCGCCCCGGGGCTAGCTCCTACAATGAGCAGTTCTTC.

This clonotype was seen ten or more times. This chain connects TRBV10-3 to TRBJ1-2; TRBD1 matches at 12 bases. Per the germline V gene, CDR1 is ENHRY and CDR2 is SYGVKD. V shed 10 bases and J 8 bases; nucleotides not matched to a gene: 14. The CDR3 runs 15 residues. The CDR3 loop is CANQGQGAGSEGYTF. CDR3 nucleotide sequence: TGTGCCAACCAGGGACAGGGGGCAGGATCTGAGGGCTACACCTTC.

The chain links TRBV7-2 to TRBJ2-1; weak D call: TRBD2 (6 bases). Trimming stripped 2 bases from V and 2 bases from J, with 10 bases between. The V gene's germline CDR1 is SGHTA and CDR2 FQGNSA. The CDR3 spans 15 residues. CDR3 sequence reads: CASSLFAGPYNEQFF. The CDR3 DNA follows: TGTGCCAGCAGCTTATTTGCGGGGCCCTACAATGAGCAGTTCTTC.